Sequencing of this T cell receptor beta chain was carried out in a study of CD8+ T cells in alopecia areata. In its sample, this clone was seen a few times. The length of the CDR3 is 13 residues. Germline V lookup: CDR1 GTSNPN, CDR2 SVGIG (reference sequence). Trimming took 4 bases from V and 6 from J, leaving 14 bases between them. Extraction and reverse transcription of RNA yielded cDNA as the sequencing template. The repertoire was sequenced with immunoSEQ multiplex PCR; TCRdb's copy has only in-frame clones and lacks some. The table includes fewer than 150,000 clones, more than 30% detected once. Source material: CD4+ T cells sorted from blood. The sequence was obtained from a human donor with alopecia areata. This sequence joins TRBV30 and TRBJ2-3; possible D gene TRBD1, 6 bases. Written as DNA, the CDR3 is TGTGCCTGGATGGTAACAGGGTCCGATACGCAGTATTTT. Residues: CAWMVTGSDTQYF. The complete variable domain, with remaining parts taken from reference TRBV30 and TRBJ2-3, reads SQTIHQWPATLVQPVGSPLSLECTVEGTSNPNLYWYRQAAGRGLQLLFYSVGIGQISSEVPQNLSASRPQDRQFILSSKKLLLSDSGFYLCAWMVTGSDTQYFGPGTRLTVL.